The T cell receptor beta chain under discussion was sequenced for a study of control samples from healthy donors and cancer patients (dated by TCRdb to the early 2020s). About this clone: Its recognized antigen is unknown. The sample holds no much larger clone one base away, and base qualities are not on file.

The library was obtained by the immunoSEQ multiplex PCR assay. What TCRdb holds here is the immuneACCESS table cut down to in-frame rearrangements. Part of the clones is not present; checked against another copy, under half of the missing clones reflect an unresolved V gene, and the others are unexplained. In all, the sample holds some 200,000 clones, and 85% to 95% of those were seen once. The ten largest make up over 1.3% of the sample. The sequenced sample consisted of blood. The receptor was derived from a young man in good health.

Here the CDR3 is given as CASSFGASGATDTQYF. The DNA sequence follows: TGTGCCAGCAGTTTTGGGGCTAGCGGGGCTACAGATACGCAGTATTTT. Here the chain combines TRBV27 and TRBJ2-3; 9 of the junction bases match TRBD2. The germline V gene encodes CDR1 MNHEY and CDR2 SMNVEV (reference sequence). The CDR3, from cysteine to phenylalanine, totals 16 residues. The CDR3 DNA has 48 bases and is translated from base 1. Ends trimmed: V by 3 bases, J by 3 bases; bases unmatched to a gene: 7.